The TCR beta chain under discussion was sequenced for a study of blood T cell repertoires in COVID-19. At the level of the study: The origin of the acute and convalescent COVID-19 samples was the United States, Italy and Spain.

This CDR3 has 17 amino acids. The trim removed 1 base at V and 2 bases at J, leaving 10 bases unmatched. Germline assignment: CDR1 SEHNR and CDR2 FQNEAQ (reference sequence). TCRdb's copy holds only in-frame clones and misses some; the assay was immunoSEQ multiplex PCR. The sample has fewer than 70,000 clones, over 75% seen once; the top ten hold roughly 6.4%. This receptor was obtained from a man aged 55 to 69 with active or convalescent COVID-19. This sequence joins TRBV7-9 and TRBJ1-1; TRBD1 aligns across 7 bases. Sequences were obtained from peripheral blood. CDR3 coding DNA: TGTGCCAGCAGCTTAGTAGGGATCCGGGACAGTAACACTGAAGCTTTCTTT. Amino acids: CASSLVGIRDSNTEAFF.